One sample yielded the 23 T cell receptor beta chains listed below, sequenced in a study of T cell responses to AZD1222 COVID-19 vaccine. Profiled with immunoSEQ multiplex PCR; TCRdb holds only in-frame clones, not every one. The table records some 95,000 clones, roughly nine tenths of them present only once. This material consisted of peripheral blood, taken on day 0 of MenACWY control vaccination. The receptors were sampled from an adult in good health.

This chain joins TRBV6-5 and TRBJ2-1, with D tentatively TRBD2 (5 bases). This CDR3 has 12 amino acids. Germline V gene data show CDR1 as MNHEY and CDR2 as SVGAGI. V lost 6 bases, J lost 8 bases, and 11 bases lay in between. CDR3 in DNA: TGTGCCAGCAGCTCCGAGGGTGATGAGCAGTTCTTC. Translation gives CASSSEGDEQFF.

The chain joins TRBV2 to TRBJ1-6; the D is unclear. This CDR3 has 15 amino acids. Trimming stripped 3 bases from V and 10 bases from J, with 16 bases between. The germline gives CDR1 SNHLY, CDR2 FYNNEI. In DNA, the CDR3 is TGTGCCAGCAGTGAGACATCAGGCGGGAGCTCACCCCTCCACTTT. This translates into CASSETSGGSSPLHF.

The chain is built from TRBV12-3 or TRBV12-4 and TRBJ1-3; D unclear. The V gene lost 5 bases and the J gene lost 0 bases, with 5 bases spanning the gap. The CDR3 has 13 residues. The CDR3 DNA is TGTGCCAGCAGTGTCAACTCTGGAAACACCATATATTTT. Its protein product is CASSVNSGNTIYF.

In the case of this clone: Distinct nucleotide sequences in the sample also encode this CDR3. The V and J genes are TRBV4-3 and TRBJ2-7; D not certain. CDR3 length: 13 amino acids. Trimming shortened V by 0 bases and J by 3 bases, and 6 bases separated the two germline ends. Germline V gives CDR1 LGHNA, CDR2 YSLEER. CDR3 sequence: CASSQDQGYEQYF. For the CDR3, the DNA is TGCGCCAGCAGCCAAGACCAAGGCTACGAGCAGTACTTC.

The DNA for the CDR3 is TGTGCCAGCAGTCAGGACAGGGGCTACGAGCAGTACTTC. This encodes CASSQDRGYEQYF. V usage is TRBV6-2 or TRBV6-3 and J usage is TRBJ2-7; TRBD1 aligns across 9 bases. The junction had 2 bases not matched to a gene; V was cut back by 5 bases and J by 3 bases. The V gene's germline CDR1 is MNHEY and CDR2 SVGEGT. The CDR3 totals 13 residues.

The chain links TRBV5-4 to TRBJ2-2, with D possibly being TRBD1 or TRBD2 (6 bases each). CDR3 length: 16 residues. The V end was cut by 2 bases, the J end by 0 bases, with 11 bases between. The germline gives CDR1 SGHNT, CDR2 YYREEE (reference sequence). The CDR3 region is CASSFGGPTNTGELFF. For the CDR3, the DNA is TGTGCCAGCAGCTTTGGGGGGCCTACGAACACCGGGGAGCTGTTTTTT.

V gene TRBV29-1 combines with J gene TRBJ2-2; unclear D gene. Germline V gene sequence: CDR1 SQVTM, CDR2 ANQGSEA. The germline V and J ends were trimmed by 4 bases and 4 bases, with 13 bases remaining between them. The CDR3 is 14 residues long. The CDR3 DNA follows: TGCAGCGTTGGCAGTCCCGAGCGCACCGGGGAGCTGTTTTTT. This sequence encodes CSVGSPERTGELFF.

This clone is a singleton in its sample. The gene calls are TRBV27 and TRBJ1-2; no clear D gene. Per the germline V gene, CDR1 is MNHEY and CDR2 is SMNVEV (reference sequence). The CDR3 spans 15 residues. The ends were cut back, 4 bases at V and 4 bases at J, with 16 bases in the middle. The CDR3: CASSSLRAGFYGYTF. As DNA, the CDR3 is TGTGCCAGCAGTTCGTTAAGGGCAGGATTCTATGGCTACACCTTC.

The rearrangement joins TRBV10-3 to TRBJ2-5; D is perhaps TRBD1 (5 bases). V lost 4 bases and J lost 1, with 13 bases in between. The germline CDR1 and CDR2 sequences are ENHRY and SYGVKD. This CDR3 is built from 15 residues. CDR3 sequence: CAISVGAAAQETQYF. The CDR3 nucleotides are TGTGCCATCAGTGTAGGGGCCGCAGCCCAAGAGACCCAGTACTTC.

V and J are TRBV4-3 and TRBJ2-1; 8 nucleotides match TRBD1. This CDR3 has 16 amino acids. V shed 0 bases and J 3 bases; nucleotides not matched to a gene: 4. Germline V gives CDR1 LGHNA, CDR2 YSLEER. The CDR3 DNA is TGCGCCAGCAGCCAAGATACGACAGGGGTCTACAATGAGCAGTTCTTC. Translated: CASSQDTTGVYNEQFF.

The chain employs TRBV4-3 and TRBJ1-4, with 7 bases fitting TRBD1. V lost 4 bases and J lost 8; bases outside the gene matches: 1. CDR1 LGHNA and CDR2 YSLEER come from the germline V gene. The CDR3 has 12 residues. CDR3 coding DNA: TGCGCCAGCAGCCCGGACAGGGAAAAACTGTTTTTT. This encodes CASSPDREKLFF.

This clone was observed a few times. A junction end diverges from the germline sequence, so it may reflect a read error. CDR3 in DNA: TGTGCCAGCAGTTTCCACAGGGCGCATCTAAACTTC. Its translation is CASSFHRAHLNF. The chain recombines TRBV6-2 or TRBV6-3 with TRBJ1-2; a possible D gene is TRBD1 (6 bases). The germline V gene encodes CDR1 MNHEY and CDR2 SVGEGT. The CDR3 consists of 12 residues.

The rearrangement uses TRBV6-6 and TRBJ2-6; D may be TRBD2 (5 bases). Germline V gene lookup returns CDR1 MNHNY and CDR2 SVGAGI (reference sequence). The CDR3 covers 15 residues. The germline V and J ends were trimmed by 7 bases and 2 bases, with 12 bases remaining between them. The CDR3 spells CASTPLGTGANVLTF. The CDR3 DNA sequence: TGTGCCAGCACCCCGCTCGGGACTGGGGCCAACGTCCTGACTTTC.

This chain uses TRBV11-3 with TRBJ1-3; D not resolved. The germline V gene encodes CDR1 SGHNT and CDR2 YENEEA. The CDR3 consists of 16 residues. Trimming pared 0 bases from V and 7 bases from J, leaving 16 bases between. CDR3: CASSLDSTPIMNTIYF. DNA of the CDR3: TGTGCCAGCAGCTTAGATTCCACCCCGATTATGAACACCATATATTTT.

The J gene is TRBJ1-5, the V gene TRBV7-3; 9 nucleotides agree with TRBD1. This CDR3 spans 13 amino acids. Trimming cost V 5 bases and J 7 bases; bases outside gene matches: 3. Germline V CDR1 and CDR2: SGHTA, FQGTGA. The CDR3 reads CASSRDREQPQHF. The CDR3, as DNA: TGTGCCAGCAGCCGGGACAGGGAACAGCCCCAGCATTTT.

This chain connects TRBV5-1 to TRBJ2-7; TRBD2 matches 7 bases. Germline trimming cut 4 bases from V and 2 bases from J; bases unmatched to any gene: 9. CDR3 length: 15 amino acids. Germline loops: CDR1 SGHRS, CDR2 YFSETQ. DNA for the CDR3: TGCGCCAGCAGCCCCGGGGGGAGAGCAACCTACGAGCAGTACTTC. Translated, it gives CASSPGGRATYEQYF.

The gene calls are TRBV6-2 or TRBV6-3 and TRBJ1-6; TRBD1 aligns across 12 bases. The junction had 8 bases not matched to a gene; V was cut back by 4 bases and J by 10 bases. The CDR3 is 16 residues long. Germline assignment: CDR1 MNHEY and CDR2 SVGEGT. Here the CDR3 reads CASSWTGTGGRSPLHF. The CDR3 nucleotides are TGTGCCAGCAGTTGGACCGGGACAGGGGGCCGGTCACCCCTCCACTTT.

The sample holds one count of this clone. The rearrangement joins TRBV18 to TRBJ2-7; D uncertain. The CDR3 runs 14 residues. Germline CDR1 and CDR2: KGHSH and LQKENI. V lost 5 bases and J lost 0, with 11 bases in between. This CDR3 reads CASSDGKGSYEQYF. The DNA of the CDR3 is TGTGCCAGCTCAGATGGAAAGGGCTCCTACGAGCAGTACTTC.

The genes are TRBV19 and TRBJ1-6, with D unclear. Germline CDR1 is LNHDA and CDR2 is SQIVND (reference sequence). This CDR3 has 14 residues. The germline V and J ends were trimmed by 1 base and 10 bases, with 11 bases remaining between them. The CDR3 coding sequence is TGTGCCAGTAGTATAGGACCTTTGGAATCACCCCTCCACTTT. Translation: CASSIGPLESPLHF.

V gene TRBV4-3 combines with J gene TRBJ1-2; D unresolved. The length of the CDR3 is 16 residues. V lost 0 bases to trimming and J lost 4 bases, with 15 bases between them. CDR1 and CDR2 from the germline V gene are LGHNA and YSLEER. CDR3 DNA: TGCGCCAGCAGCCAAGATCTTAGGCATTATGGCTATGGCTACACCTTC. As protein: CASSQDLRHYGYGYTF.

This chain joins TRBV6-1 and TRBJ1-1; a possible D gene is TRBD1 (5 bases). CDR1 MNHNS and CDR2 SASEGT come from the germline V gene. The CDR3 length is 13 residues. The ends were cut back, 0 bases at V and 10 bases at J, with 12 bases in the middle. The DNA for the CDR3 is TGTGCCAGCAGTGAAGCCCAGAGGGACGCAGCTTTCTTT. Amino acid sequence: CASSEAQRDAAFF.

This clone was picked up a small number of times. This chain joins TRBV9 and TRBJ1-6, with unresolved D. The germline V gene has CDR1 SGDLS and CDR2 YYNGEE. CDR3 length: 13 residues. Between the trimmed V and J ends, which lost 0 bases and 14 bases, there was a span of 12 bases. The CDR3 spells CASSVAGTSALHF. CDR3 coding DNA: TGTGCCAGCAGCGTAGCCGGAACCTCGGCCCTCCACTTT. The full variable domain, completed using reference TRBV9 and TRBJ1-6, is DSGVTQTPKHLITATGQRVTLRCSPRSGDLSVYWYQQSLDQGLQFLIQYYNGEERAKGNILERFSAQQFPDLHSELNLSSLELGDSALYFCASSVAGTSALHFGNGTRLTVT.

This chain connects TRBV5-1 to TRBJ2-5; TRBD2 might be the D (5 bases). CDR3 length equals 12 residues. Germline values: CDR1 SGHRS, CDR2 YFSETQ. Deletions cut 4 bases from V and 5 bases from J, with 9 bases between. The CDR3 spells CASSMRRETQYF. The DNA of the CDR3 is TGCGCCAGCAGCATGCGGAGGGAGACCCAGTACTTC.